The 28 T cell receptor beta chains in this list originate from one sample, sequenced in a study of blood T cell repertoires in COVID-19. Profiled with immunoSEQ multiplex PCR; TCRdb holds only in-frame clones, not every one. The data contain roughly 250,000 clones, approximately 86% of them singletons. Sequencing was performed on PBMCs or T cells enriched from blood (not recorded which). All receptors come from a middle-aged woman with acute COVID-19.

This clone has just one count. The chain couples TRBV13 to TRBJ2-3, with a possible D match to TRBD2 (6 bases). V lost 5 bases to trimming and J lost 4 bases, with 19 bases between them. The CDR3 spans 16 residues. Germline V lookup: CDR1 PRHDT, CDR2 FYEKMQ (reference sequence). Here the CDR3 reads CASSLRLGGVPDTQYF. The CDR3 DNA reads TGTGCCAGCAGCCTCAGACTAGGAGGGGTACCAGATACGCAGTATTTT.

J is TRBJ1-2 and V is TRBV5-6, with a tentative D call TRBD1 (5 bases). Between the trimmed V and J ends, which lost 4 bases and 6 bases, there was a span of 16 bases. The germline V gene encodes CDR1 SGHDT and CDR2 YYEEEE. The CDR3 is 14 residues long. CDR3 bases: TGTGCCAGCAGCCCTTGGGGGGGAGGCGATGGCTACACCTTC. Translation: CASSPWGGGDGYTF.

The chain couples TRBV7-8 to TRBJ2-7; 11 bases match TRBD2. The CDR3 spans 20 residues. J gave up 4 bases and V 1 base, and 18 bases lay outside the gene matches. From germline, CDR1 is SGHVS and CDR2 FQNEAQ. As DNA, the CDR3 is TGTGCCAGCAGCTTAGACCTGGCACTAGCGGGAGAGAGGTTAAGGTACGAGCAGTACTTC. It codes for CASSLDLALAGERLRYEQYF.

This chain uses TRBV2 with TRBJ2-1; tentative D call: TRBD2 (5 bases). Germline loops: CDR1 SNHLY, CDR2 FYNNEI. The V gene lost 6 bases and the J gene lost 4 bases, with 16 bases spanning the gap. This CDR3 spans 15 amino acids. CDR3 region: CASRKGWEFYNEQFF. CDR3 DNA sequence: TGTGCCAGCAGAAAAGGTTGGGAGTTTTACAATGAGCAGTTCTTC.

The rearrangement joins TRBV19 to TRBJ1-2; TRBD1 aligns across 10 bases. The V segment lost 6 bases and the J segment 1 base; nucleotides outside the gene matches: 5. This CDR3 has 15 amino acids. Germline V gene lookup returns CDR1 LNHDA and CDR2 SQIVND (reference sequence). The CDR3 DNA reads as TGTGCCAGTAGAGCCGACAGGGGGCTTAACTATGGCTACACCTTC. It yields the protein CASRADRGLNYGYTF.

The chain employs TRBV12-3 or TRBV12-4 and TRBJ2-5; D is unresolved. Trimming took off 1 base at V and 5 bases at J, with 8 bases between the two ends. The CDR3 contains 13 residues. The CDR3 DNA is TGTGCCAGCAGTTTAGTAGCAATGGAGACCCAGTACTTC. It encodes CASSLVAMETQYF.

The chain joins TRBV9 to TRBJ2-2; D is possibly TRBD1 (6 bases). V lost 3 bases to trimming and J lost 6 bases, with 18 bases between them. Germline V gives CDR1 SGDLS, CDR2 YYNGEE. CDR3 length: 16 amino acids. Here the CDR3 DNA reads TGTGCCAGCAGCGCCAGAATATTTTCAGGGGCCGGGGAGCTGTTTTTT. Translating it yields CASSARIFSGAGELFF.

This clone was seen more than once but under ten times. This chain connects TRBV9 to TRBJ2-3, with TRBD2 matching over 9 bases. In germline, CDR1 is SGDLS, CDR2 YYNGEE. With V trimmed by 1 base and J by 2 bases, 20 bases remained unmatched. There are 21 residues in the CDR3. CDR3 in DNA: TGTGCCAGCAGCGTACGCTCGTCGACTAGCGGTGCGTGGGGACTCACAGATACGCAGTATTTT. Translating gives CASSVRSSTSGAWGLTDTQYF.

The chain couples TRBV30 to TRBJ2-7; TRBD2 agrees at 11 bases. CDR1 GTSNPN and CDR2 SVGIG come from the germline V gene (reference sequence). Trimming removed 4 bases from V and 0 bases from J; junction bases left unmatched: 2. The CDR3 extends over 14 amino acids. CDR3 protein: CAWTLAGGSYEQYF. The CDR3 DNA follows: TGTGCCTGGACCCTAGCGGGAGGCTCCTACGAGCAGTACTTC. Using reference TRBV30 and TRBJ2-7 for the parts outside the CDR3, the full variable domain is SQTIHQWPATLVQPVGSPLSLECTVEGTSNPNLYWYRQAAGRGLQLLFYSVGIGQISSEVPQNLSASRPQDRQFILSSKKLLLSDSGFYLCAWTLAGGSYEQYFGPGTRLTVT.

CDR3 nucleotide sequence: TGTGCCAGCAGCTTGTCGGCAGCGGGAGGGCCGGAGACCCAGTACTTC. As protein: CASSLSAAGGPETQYF. The gene calls are TRBV5-5 and TRBJ2-5; 10 bases agree with TRBD2. The length of the CDR3 is 16 residues. Trimming took 1 base from V and 5 from J; bases not matched to a gene: 8. Per germline, CDR1 SGHKS and CDR2 YYEKEE (reference sequence).

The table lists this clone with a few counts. CDR3 sequence: CSVNGFGGAYHRNEQFF. CDR3 nucleotide sequence: TGCAGCGTTAATGGTTTTGGGGGGGCATACCACCGGAATGAGCAGTTCTTC. V usage is TRBV29-1 and J usage is TRBJ2-1, with D tentatively TRBD2 (7 bases). The CDR3 consists of 17 residues. The germline V gene has CDR1 SQVTM and CDR2 ANQGSEA. The germline V and J ends were trimmed by 5 bases and 7 bases, with 27 bases remaining between them.

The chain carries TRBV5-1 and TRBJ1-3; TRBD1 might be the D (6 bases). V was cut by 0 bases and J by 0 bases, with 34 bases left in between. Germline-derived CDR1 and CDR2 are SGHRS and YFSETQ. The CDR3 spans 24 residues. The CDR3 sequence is CASSLAGFSDKQGSLDLSGNTIYF. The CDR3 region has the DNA TGCGCCAGCAGCTTGGCCGGGTTTTCGGATAAACAGGGTAGTCTGGATCTCTCTGGAAACACCATATATTTT. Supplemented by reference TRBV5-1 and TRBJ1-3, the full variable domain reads KAGVTQTPRYLIKTRGQQVTLSCSPISGHRSVSWYQQTPGQGLQFLFEYFSETQRNKGNFPGRFSGRQFSNSRSEMNVSTLELGDSALYLCASSLAGFSDKQGSLDLSGNTIYFGEGSWLTVV.

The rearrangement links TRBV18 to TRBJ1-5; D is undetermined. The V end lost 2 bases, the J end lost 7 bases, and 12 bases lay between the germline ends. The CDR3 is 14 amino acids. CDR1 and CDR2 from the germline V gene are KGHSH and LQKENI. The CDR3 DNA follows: TGTGCCAGCTCACCATCGGAGGATTTGCAGCCCCAGCATTTT. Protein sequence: CASSPSEDLQPQHF.

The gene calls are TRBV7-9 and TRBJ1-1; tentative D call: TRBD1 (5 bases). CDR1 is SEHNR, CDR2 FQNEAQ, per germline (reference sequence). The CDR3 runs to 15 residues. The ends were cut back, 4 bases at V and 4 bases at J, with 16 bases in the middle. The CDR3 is CASSSKDTSRTEAFF. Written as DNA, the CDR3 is TGTGCCAGCAGCTCTAAGGACACATCGCGCACTGAAGCTTTCTTT.

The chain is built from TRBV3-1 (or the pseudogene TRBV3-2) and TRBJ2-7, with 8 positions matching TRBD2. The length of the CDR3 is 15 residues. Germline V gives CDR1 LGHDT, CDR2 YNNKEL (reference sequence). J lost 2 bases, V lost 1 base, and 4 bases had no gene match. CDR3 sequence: CASSQGPGGPYEQYF. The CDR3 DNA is TGTGCCAGCAGCCAAGGTCCGGGAGGGCCCTACGAGCAGTACTTC.

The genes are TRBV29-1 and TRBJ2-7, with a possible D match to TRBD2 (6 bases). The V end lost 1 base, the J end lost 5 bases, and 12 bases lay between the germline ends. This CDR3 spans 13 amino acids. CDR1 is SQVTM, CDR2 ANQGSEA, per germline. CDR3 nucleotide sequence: TGCAGCGTTGAAGGCCGGGGGTCGGACGAGCAGTACTTC. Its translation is CSVEGRGSDEQYF.

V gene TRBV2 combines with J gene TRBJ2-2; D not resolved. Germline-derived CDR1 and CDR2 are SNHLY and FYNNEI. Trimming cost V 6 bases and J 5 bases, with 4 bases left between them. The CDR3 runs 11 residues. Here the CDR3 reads CASRETGELFF. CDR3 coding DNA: TGTGCCAGCAGAGAGACCGGGGAGCTGTTTTTT.

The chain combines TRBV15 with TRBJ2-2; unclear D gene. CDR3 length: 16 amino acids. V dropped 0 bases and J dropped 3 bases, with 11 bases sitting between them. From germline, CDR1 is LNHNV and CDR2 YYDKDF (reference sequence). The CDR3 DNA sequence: TGTGCCACCAGCAGAGATCCATCCCAGTACACCGGGGAGCTGTTTTTT. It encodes CATSRDPSQYTGELFF.

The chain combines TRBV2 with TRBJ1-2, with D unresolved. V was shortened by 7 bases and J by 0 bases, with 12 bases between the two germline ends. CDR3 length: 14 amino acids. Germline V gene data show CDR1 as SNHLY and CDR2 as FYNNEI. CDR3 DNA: TGTGCCAGCACTGTCGAACAATCTAACTATGGCTACACCTTC. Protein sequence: CASTVEQSNYGYTF.

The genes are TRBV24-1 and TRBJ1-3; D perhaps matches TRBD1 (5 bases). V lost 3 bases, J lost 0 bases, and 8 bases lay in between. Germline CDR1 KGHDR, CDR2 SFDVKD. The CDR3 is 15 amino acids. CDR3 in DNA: TGTGCCACCAGTGATCCCGACAGCTCTGGAAACACCATATATTTT. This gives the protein CATSDPDSSGNTIYF.

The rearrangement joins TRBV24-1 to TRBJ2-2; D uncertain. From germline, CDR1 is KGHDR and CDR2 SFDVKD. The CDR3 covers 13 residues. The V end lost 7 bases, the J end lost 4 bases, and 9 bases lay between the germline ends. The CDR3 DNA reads TGTGCCACCAGCGCCCCGGGCACCGGGGAGCTGTTTTTT. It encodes CATSAPGTGELFF.

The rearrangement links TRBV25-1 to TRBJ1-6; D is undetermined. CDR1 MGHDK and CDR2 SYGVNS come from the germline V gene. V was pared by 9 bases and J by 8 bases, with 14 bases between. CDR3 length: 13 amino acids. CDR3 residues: CASRLAEDSPLHF. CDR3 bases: TGTGCCAGTAGACTTGCGGAGGATTCACCCCTCCACTTT.

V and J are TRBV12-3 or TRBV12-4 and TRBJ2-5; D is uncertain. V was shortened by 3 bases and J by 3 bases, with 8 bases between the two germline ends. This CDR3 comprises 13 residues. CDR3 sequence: CASSLYLEETQYF. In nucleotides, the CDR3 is TGTGCCAGCAGTTTGTACTTAGAAGAGACCCAGTACTTC.

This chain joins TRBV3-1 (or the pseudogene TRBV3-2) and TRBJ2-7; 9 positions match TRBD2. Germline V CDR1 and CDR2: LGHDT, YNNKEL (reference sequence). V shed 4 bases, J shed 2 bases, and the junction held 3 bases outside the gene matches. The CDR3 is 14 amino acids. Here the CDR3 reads CASSLSGSPYEQYF. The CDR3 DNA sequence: TGTGCCAGCAGCCTTAGCGGGAGCCCCTACGAGCAGTACTTC.

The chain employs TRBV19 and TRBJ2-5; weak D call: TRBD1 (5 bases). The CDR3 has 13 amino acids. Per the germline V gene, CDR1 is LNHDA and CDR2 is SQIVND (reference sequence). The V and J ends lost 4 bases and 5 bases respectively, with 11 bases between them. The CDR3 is CASSTQKGETQYF. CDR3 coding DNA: TGTGCCAGTAGTACCCAAAAGGGGGAGACCCAGTACTTC. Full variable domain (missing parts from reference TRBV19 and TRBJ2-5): DGGITQSPKYLFRKEGQNVTLSCEQNLNHDAMYWYRQDPGQGLRLIYYSQIVNDFQKGDIAEGYSVSREKKESFPLTVTSAQKNPTAFYLCASSTQKGETQYFGPGTRLLVL.

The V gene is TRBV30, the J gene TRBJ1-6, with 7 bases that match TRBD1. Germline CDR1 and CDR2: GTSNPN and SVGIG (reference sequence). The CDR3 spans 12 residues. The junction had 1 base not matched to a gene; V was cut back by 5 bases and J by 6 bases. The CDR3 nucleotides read TGTGCCTGGGGGACAGTTAATTCACCCCTCCACTTT. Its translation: CAWGTVNSPLHF.

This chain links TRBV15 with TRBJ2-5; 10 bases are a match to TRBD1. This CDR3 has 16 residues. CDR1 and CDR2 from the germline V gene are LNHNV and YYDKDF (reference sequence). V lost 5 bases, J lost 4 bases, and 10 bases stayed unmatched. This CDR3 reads CATSGQTGGAGETQYF. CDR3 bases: TGTGCCACCAGCGGCCAGACAGGGGGCGCCGGAGAGACCCAGTACTTC. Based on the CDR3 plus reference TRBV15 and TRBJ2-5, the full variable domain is DAMVIQNPRYQVTQFGKPVTLSCSQTLNHNVMYWYQQKSSQAPKLLFHYYDKDFNNEADTPDNFQSRRPNTSFCFLDIRSPGLGDTAMYLCATSGQTGGAGETQYFGPGTRLLVL.

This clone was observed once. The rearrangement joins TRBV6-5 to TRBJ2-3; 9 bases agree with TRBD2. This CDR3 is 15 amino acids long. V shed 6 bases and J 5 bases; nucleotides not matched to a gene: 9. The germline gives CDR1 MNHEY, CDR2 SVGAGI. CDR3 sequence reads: CASRRGGRALDTQYF. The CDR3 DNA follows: TGTGCCAGCAGAAGGGGCGGGAGGGCCCTAGATACGCAGTATTTT.